This entry features one TCR beta chain sequence. PCR amplification relied on 60 Vbeta primers (plus 13 Jbeta primers). Authors' analysis steps: Unique TCR beta chains totaled roughly 80 million in a later count, with roughly 11 million of them shared. The assay was immunoSEQ multiplex PCR, and TCRdb's table has in-frame clones only and misses some. For V, J and clone size, that table is used; D and trimming come from the DNA. Of 200,000 or so clones in the sample, over 75% were seen once. Each of the donors was a healthy bone marrow donor. The data originate from a study of cytomegalovirus exposure and HLA in healthy donors. From germline, CDR1 is SEHNR and CDR2 FQNEAQ (reference sequence). V was cut by 0 bases and J by 4 bases, with 15 bases left in between. CDR3 size: 16 residues.

The clonotype originates from a girl younger than two in good health and CMV-seronegative. The chain has TRBV7-9 and TRBJ1-1; TRBD1 is a possible D gene (6 bases). Sequenced sample: PBMCs. Here the CDR3 DNA reads TGTGCCAGCAGCTTAGCGGGGATAACAGGGCGCACTGAAGCTTTCTTT. Its translation: CASSLAGITGRTEAFF.